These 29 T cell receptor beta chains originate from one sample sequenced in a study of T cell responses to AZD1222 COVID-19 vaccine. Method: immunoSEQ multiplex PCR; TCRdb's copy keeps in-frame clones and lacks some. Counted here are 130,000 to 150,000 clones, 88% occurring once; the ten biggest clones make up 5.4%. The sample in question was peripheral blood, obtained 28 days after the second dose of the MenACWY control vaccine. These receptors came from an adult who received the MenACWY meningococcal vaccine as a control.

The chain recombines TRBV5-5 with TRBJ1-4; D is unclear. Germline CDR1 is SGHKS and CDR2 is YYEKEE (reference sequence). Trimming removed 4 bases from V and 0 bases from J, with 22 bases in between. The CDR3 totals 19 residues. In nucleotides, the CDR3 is TGTGCCAGCAGCAAGTTCGGTCACGGAGGGAATCCAACTAATGAAAAACTGTTTTTT. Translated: CASSKFGHGGNPTNEKLFF.

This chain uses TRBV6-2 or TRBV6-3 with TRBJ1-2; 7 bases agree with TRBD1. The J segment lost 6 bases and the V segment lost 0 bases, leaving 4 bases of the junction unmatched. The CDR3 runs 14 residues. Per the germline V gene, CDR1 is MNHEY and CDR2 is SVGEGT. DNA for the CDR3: TGTGCCAGCAGTTACTCCGACAGGGTAGATGGCTACACCTTC. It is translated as CASSYSDRVDGYTF.

CDR3 bases: TGTGCCAGCAGTTTAGCGCGCGGAAACACCATATATTTT. Protein sequence: CASSLARGNTIYF. The chain is built from TRBV12-3 or TRBV12-4 and TRBJ1-3; D unresolved. The CDR3 length is 13 residues. Trimming shortened V by 0 bases and J by 4 bases, and 4 bases separated the two germline ends.

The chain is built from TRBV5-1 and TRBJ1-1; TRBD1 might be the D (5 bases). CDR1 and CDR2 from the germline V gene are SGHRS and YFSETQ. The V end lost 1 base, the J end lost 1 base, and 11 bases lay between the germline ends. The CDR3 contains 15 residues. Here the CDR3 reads CASSLSAGQNTEAFF. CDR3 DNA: TGCGCCAGCAGCTTGTCGGCAGGGCAGAACACTGAAGCTTTCTTT.

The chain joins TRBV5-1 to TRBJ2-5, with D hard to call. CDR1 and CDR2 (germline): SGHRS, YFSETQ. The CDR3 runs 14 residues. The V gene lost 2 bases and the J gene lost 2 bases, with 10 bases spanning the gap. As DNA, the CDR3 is TGCGCCAGCAGCTTCAGAGCTACTCAAGAGACCCAGTACTTC. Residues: CASSFRATQETQYF.

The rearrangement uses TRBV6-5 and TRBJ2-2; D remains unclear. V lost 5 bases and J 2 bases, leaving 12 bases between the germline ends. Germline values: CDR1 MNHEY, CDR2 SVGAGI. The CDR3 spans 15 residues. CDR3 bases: TGTGCCAGCAGTCGGCGGCAGACTAACACCGGGGAGCTGTTTTTT. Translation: CASSRRQTNTGELFF.

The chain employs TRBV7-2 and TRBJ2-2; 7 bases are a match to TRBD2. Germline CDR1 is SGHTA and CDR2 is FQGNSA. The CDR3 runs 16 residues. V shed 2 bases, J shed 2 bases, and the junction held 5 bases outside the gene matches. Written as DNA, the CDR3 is TGTGCCAGCAGCTTAAGGGGCGGGAGAAACACCGGGGAGCTGTTTTTT. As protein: CASSLRGGRNTGELFF.

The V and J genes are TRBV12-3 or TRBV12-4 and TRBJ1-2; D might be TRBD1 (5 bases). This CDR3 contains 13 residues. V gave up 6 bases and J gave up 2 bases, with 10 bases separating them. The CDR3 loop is CASSTQANYGYTF. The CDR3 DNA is TGTGCCAGCAGCACACAGGCAAACTATGGCTACACCTTC.

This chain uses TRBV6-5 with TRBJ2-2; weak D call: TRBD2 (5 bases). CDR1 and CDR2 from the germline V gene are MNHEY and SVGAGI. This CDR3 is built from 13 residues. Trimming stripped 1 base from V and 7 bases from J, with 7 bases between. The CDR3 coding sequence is TGTGCCAGCAGTTACTGGGAGAGCGGGGAGCTGTTTTTT. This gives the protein CASSYWESGELFF.

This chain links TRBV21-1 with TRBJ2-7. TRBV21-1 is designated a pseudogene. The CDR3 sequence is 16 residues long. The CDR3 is CASSANRPGPVHEQYF. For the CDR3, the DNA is TGTGCCAGCAGCGCGAATAGGCCGGGCCCAGTCCACGAGCAGTACTTC.

The CDR3 protein is CATRGDSNSYEQYF. The CDR3 coding sequence is TGTGCCACTCGCGGTGATTCTAACTCCTACGAGCAGTACTTC. J is TRBJ2-7 and V is TRBV19; D gene unclear. Germline V CDR1 and CDR2: LNHDA, SQIVND (reference sequence). V gave up 10 bases and J gave up 0 bases, with 16 bases separating them. The CDR3 runs to 14 residues.

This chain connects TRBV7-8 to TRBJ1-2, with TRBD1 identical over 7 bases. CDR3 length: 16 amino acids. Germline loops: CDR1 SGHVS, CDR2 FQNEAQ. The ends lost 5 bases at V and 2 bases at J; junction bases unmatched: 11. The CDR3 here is CASSPQGQGDNYGYTF. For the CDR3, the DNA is TGTGCCAGCAGCCCACAGGGGCAGGGGGACAACTATGGCTACACCTTC.

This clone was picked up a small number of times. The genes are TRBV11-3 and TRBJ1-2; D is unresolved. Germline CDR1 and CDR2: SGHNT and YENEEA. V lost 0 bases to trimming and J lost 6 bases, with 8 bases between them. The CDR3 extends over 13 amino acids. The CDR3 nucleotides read TGTGCCAGCAGCTTAGATGCAGCAGATGGCTACACCTTC. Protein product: CASSLDAADGYTF. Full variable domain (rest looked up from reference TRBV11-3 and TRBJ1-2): EAGVVQSPRYKIIEKKQPVAFWCNPISGHNTLYWYLQNLGQGPELLIRYENEEAVDDSQLPKDRFSAERLKGVDSTLKIQPAELGDSAVYLCASSLDAADGYTFGSGTRLTVV.

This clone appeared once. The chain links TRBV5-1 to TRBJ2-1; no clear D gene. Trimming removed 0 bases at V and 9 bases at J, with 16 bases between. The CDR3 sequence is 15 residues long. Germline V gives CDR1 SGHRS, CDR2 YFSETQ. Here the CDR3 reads CASSLVDLTVGEQFF. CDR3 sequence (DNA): TGCGCCAGCAGCTTGGTTGACTTAACAGTTGGTGAGCAGTTCTTC.

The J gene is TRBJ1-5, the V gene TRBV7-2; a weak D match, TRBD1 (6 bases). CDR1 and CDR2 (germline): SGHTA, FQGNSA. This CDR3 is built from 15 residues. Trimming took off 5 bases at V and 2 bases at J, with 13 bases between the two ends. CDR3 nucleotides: TGTGCCAGCAGCCCGACAGGATTCGGCAATCAGCCCCAGCATTTT. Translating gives CASSPTGFGNQPQHF.

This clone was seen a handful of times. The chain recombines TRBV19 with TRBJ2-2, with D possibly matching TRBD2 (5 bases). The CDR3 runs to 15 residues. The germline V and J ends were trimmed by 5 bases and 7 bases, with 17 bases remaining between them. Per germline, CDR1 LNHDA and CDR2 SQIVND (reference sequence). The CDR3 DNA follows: TGTGCCAGTAGTGTAGCTTGGACTGCTAACGGGGAGCTGTTTTTT. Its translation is CASSVAWTANGELFF.

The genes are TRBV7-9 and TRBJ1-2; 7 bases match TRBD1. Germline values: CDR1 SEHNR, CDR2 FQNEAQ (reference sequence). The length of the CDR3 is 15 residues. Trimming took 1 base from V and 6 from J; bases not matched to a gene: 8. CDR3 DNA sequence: TGTGCCAGCAGCTTAGGAGGGGGGACAGCCGATGGCTACACCTTC. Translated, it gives CASSLGGGTADGYTF.

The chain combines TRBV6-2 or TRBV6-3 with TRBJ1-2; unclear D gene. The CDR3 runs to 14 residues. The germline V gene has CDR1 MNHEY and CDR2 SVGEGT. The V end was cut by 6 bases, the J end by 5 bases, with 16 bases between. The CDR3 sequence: CASSPSGSGYGYTF. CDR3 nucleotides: TGTGCCAGCAGCCCTTCGGGCAGTGGGTATGGCTACACCTTC.

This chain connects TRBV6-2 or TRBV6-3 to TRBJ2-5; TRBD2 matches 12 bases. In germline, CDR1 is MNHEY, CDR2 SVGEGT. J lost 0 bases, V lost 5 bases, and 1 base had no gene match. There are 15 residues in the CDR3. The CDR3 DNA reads TGTGCCAGCAGTCGACTAGCGGGGGACCAAGAGACCCAGTACTTC. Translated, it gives CASSRLAGDQETQYF.

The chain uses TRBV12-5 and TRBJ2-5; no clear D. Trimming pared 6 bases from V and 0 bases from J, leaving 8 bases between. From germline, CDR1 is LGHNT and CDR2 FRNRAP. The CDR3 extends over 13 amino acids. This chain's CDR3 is CASGGRNQETQYF. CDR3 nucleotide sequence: TGTGCTAGTGGCGGACGGAACCAAGAGACCCAGTACTTC.

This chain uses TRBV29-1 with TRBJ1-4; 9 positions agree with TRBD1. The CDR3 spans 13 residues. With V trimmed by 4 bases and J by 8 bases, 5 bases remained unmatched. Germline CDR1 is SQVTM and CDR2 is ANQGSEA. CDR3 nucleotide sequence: TGCAGCGTTGTCGGACAGGGGATGGAAAAACTGTTTTTT. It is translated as CSVVGQGMEKLFF. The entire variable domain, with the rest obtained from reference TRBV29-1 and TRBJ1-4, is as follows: SAVISQKPSRDICQRGTSLTIQCQVDSQVTMMFWYRQQPGQSLTLIATANQGSEATYESGFVIDKFPISRPNLTFSTLTVSNMSPEDSSIYLCSVVGQGMEKLFFGSGTQLSVL.

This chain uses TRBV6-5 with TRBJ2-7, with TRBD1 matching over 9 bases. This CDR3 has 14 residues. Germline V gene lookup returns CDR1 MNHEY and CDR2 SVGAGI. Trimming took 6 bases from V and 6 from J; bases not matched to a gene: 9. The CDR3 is CASRIQGALAEQYF. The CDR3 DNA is TGTGCCAGCAGGATACAGGGGGCCTTGGCCGAGCAGTACTTC.

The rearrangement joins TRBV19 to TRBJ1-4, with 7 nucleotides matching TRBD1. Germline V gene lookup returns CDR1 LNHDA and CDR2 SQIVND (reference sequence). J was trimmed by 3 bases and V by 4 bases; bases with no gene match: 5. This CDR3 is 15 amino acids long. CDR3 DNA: TGTGCCAGTAGTACAGACAGGGTAGCTAATGAAAAACTGTTTTTT. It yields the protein CASSTDRVANEKLFF.

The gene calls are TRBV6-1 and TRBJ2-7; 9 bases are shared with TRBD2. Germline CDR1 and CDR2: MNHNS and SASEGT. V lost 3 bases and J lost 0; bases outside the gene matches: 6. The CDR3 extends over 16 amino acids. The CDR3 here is CASSEPRTSASYEQYF. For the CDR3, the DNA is TGTGCCAGCAGTGAGCCCCGGACTAGCGCCTCCTACGAGCAGTACTTC.

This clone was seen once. CDR3 sequence: CASSRTKQLNTGELFF. The DNA of the CDR3 is TGTGCCAGCAGCCGGACGAAACAGCTGAACACCGGGGAGCTGTTTTTT. V gene TRBV7-9 combines with J gene TRBJ2-2; unclear D gene. Trimming left V 5 bases short and J 1 base short, with 14 bases between. The germline CDR1 and CDR2 sequences are SEHNR and FQNEAQ (reference sequence). This CDR3 region has 16 residues.

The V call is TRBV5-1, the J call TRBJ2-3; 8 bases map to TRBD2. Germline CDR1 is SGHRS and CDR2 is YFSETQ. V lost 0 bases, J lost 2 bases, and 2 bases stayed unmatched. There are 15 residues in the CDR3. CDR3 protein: CASSLGSGATDTQYF. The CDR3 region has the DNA TGCGCCAGCAGCTTGGGTAGCGGGGCCACAGATACGCAGTATTTT.

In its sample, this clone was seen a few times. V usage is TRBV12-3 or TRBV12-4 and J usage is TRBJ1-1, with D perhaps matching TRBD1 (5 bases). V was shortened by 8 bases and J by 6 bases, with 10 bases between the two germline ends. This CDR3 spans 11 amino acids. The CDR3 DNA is TGTGCCAGCGGGCGGGGGGCTGAAGCTTTCTTT. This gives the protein CASGRGAEAFF.

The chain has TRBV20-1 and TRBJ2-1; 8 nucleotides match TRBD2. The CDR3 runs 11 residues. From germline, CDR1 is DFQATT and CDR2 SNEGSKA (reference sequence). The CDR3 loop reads CSISGDNEQFF. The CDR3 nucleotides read TGCAGCATTAGCGGGGACAATGAGCAGTTCTTC.

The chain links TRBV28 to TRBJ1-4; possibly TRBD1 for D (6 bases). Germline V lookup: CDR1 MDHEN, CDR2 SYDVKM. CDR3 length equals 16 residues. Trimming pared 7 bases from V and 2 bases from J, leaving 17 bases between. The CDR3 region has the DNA TGTGCCAGCACGCCGGGGGGCAGGGGTACTAATGAAAAACTGTTTTTT. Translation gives CASTPGGRGTNEKLFF. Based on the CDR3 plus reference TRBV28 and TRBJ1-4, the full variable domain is DVKVTQSSRYLVKRTGEKVFLECVQDMDHENMFWYRQDPGLGLRLIYFSYDVKMKEKGDIPEGYSVSREKKERFSLILESASTNQTSMYLCASTPGGRGTNEKLFFGSGTQLSVL.